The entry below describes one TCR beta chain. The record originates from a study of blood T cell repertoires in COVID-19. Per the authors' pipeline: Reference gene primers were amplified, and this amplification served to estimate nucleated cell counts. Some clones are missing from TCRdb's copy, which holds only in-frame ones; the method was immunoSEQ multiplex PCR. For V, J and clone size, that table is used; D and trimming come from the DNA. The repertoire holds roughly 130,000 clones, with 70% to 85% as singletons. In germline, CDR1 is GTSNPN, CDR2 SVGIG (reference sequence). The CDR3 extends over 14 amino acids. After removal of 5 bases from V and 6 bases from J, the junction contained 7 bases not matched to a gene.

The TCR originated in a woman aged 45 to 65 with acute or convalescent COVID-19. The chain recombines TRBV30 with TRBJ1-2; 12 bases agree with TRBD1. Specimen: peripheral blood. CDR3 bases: TGTGCCTGGTCTCCGGGACAGGGGGCGCATGGCTACACCTTC. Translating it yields CAWSPGQGAHGYTF.